This T cell receptor beta chain was obtained from a study of T cell responses to AZD1222 COVID-19 vaccine. General study results and limits: Unmutated variant regions are reportedly the target of nearly half of TCRs that are spike-specific.

Germline loops: CDR1 WSHSY, CDR2 SAAADI. The CDR3 has 14 residues. Deletions cut 3 bases from V and 2 bases from J, with 10 bases between. Assay: immunoSEQ multiplex PCR; the TCRdb copy retains only in-frame clones and omits some. The repertoire holds fewer than 120,000 clones, with less than 90% as singletons. With respect to this clone: Its antigen is unknown.

The chain carries TRBV10-2 and TRBJ1-1; D is ambiguous. This sequence was found in an adult in good health. The sequenced sample was peripheral blood, obtained on day 0 of AZD1222 vaccination. The CDR3 DNA reads TGCGCCAGCAGTGATTACGGAATAAACACTGAAGCTTTCTTT. It encodes CASSDYGINTEAFF.